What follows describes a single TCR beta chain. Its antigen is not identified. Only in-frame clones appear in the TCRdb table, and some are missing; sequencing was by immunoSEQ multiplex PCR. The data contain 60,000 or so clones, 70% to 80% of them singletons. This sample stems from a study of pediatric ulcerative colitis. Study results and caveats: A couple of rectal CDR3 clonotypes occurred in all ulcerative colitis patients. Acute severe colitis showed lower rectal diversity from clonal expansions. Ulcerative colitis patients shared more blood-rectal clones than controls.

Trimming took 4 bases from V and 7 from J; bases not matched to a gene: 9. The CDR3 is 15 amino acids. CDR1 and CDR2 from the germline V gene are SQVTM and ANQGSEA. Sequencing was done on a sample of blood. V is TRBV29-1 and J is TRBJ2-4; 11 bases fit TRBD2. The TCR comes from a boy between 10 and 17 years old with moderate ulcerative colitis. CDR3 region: CSVGGVAGGLNIQYF. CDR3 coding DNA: TGCAGCGTTGGCGGTGTAGCGGGGGGGCTGAACATTCAGTACTTC.